The source of this TCR beta chain is a study of T cell responses to AZD1222 COVID-19 vaccine. In the study overall: Second-dose intervals near 4 or 12 weeks were combined. Findings of the study overall: Females made up more of the donors, who were largely white British, and clonal diversity may have come out too low.

Only in-frame clones appear in the TCRdb table, and some are missing; sequencing was by immunoSEQ multiplex PCR. The sample has 65,000 to 90,000 clones; 70% to 90% are singletons. The CDR3 has 16 amino acids. Germline CDR1 is ENHRY and CDR2 is SYGVKD. V was clipped by 0 bases and J by 5 bases, with 16 bases between them. Points on this clone: Its specificity is not known.

The TCR comes from an adult in good health. The sample was peripheral blood, taken on day 0 of AZD1222 vaccination. This chain uses TRBV10-3 with TRBJ1-1, with D possibly being TRBD1 (6 bases). CDR3: CAISESRPGAVTEAFF. CDR3 nucleotides: TGTGCCATCAGTGAGTCGAGGCCGGGGGCAGTGACTGAAGCTTTCTTT.